These 2 T cell receptor beta chains share one sample of origin, sequenced in a study of T cell responses to AZD1222 COVID-19 vaccine. Assay: immunoSEQ multiplex PCR; the TCRdb copy retains only in-frame clones and omits some. The sample has about 180,000 clones; approximately 95% are singletons. The specimen was peripheral blood, collected 28 days after the second dose of the MenACWY control vaccine. The receptor set was obtained from an adult who received the MenACWY meningococcal vaccine as a control.

The V call is TRBV5-1, the J call TRBJ2-3; 7 bases match TRBD2. CDR3 size: 14 residues. The V gene's germline CDR1 is SGHRS and CDR2 YFSETQ. Trimming took 3 bases from V and 2 from J; bases not matched to a gene: 3. The CDR3 bases are TGCGCCAGCAGCTCCCTAGCGGACACAGATACGCAGTATTTT. The encoded protein is CASSSLADTDTQYF.

The chain employs TRBV5-1 and TRBJ2-3, with D perhaps being TRBD1 or TRBD2 (5 bases each). V was trimmed by 0 bases and J by 1 base, leaving 12 bases between them. The CDR3 runs 16 residues. The germline V gene has CDR1 SGHRS and CDR2 YFSETQ. The chain's CDR3 is CASSLAPGRGTDTQYF. Here the CDR3 DNA reads TGCGCCAGCAGCTTGGCGCCGGGGCGGGGCACAGATACGCAGTATTTT.